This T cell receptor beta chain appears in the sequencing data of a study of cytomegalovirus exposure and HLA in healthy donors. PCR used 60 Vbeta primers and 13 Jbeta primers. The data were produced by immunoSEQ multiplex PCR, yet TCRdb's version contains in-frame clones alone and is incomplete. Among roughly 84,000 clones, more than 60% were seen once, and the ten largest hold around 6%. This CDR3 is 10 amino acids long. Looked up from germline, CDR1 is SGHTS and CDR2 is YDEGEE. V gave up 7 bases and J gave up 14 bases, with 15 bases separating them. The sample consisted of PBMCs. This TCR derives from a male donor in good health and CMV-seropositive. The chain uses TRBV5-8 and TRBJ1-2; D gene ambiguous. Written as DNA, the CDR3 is TGTGCCAGCCACTCGAGAGCGTCGACCTTC. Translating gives CASHSRASTF. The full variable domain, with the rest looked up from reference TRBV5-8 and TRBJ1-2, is EAGVTQSPTHLIKTRGQQATLRCSPISGHTSVYWYQQALGLGLQFLLWYDEGEERNRGNFPPRFSGRQFPNYSSELNVNALELEDSALYLCASHSRASTFGSGTRLTVV.